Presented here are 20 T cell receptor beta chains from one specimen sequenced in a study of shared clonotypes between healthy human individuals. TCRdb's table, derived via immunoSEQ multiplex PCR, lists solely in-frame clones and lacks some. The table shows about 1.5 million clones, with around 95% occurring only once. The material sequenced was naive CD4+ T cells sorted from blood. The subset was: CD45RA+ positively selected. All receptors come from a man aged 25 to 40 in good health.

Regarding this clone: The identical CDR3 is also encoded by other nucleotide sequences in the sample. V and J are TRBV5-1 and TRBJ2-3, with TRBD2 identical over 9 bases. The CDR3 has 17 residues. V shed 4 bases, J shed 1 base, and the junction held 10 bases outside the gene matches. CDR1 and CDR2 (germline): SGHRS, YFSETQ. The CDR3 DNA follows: TGCGCCAGCAGCCCCCCGACTAGCGGCTTAGGCACAGATACGCAGTATTTT. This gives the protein CASSPPTSGLGTDTQYF.

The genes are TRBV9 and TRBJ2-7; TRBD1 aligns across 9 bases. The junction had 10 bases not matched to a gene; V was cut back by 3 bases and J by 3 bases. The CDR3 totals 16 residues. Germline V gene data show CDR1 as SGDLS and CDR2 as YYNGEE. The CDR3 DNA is TGTGCCAGCAGCGCCGGGACAGGGACGATATTCTACGAGCAGTACTTC. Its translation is CASSAGTGTIFYEQYF.

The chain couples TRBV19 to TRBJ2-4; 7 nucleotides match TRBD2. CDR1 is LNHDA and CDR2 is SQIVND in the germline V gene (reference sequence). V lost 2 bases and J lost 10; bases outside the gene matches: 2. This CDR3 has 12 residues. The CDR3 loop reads CASSIREGIQYF. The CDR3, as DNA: TGTGCCAGTAGTATAAGGGAGGGAATTCAGTACTTC.

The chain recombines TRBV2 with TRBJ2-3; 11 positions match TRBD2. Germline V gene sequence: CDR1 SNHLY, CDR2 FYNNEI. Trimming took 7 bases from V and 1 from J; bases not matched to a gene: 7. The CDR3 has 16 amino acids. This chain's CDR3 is CASKPQLAGGTDTQYF. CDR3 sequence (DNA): TGTGCCAGCAAACCCCAACTAGCGGGGGGCACAGATACGCAGTATTTT.

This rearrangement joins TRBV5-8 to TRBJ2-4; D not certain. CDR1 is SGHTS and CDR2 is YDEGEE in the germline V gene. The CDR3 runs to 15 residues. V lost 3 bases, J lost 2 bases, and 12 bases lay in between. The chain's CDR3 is CASSSGPGTKNIQYF. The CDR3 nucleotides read TGTGCCAGCAGCTCCGGACCAGGAACCAAAAACATTCAGTACTTC.

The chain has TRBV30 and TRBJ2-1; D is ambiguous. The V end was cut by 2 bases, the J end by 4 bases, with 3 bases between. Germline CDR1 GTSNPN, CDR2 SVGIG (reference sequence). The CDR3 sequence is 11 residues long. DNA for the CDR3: TGTGCCTGGAGTACGTACAATGAGCAGTTCTTC. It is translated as CAWSTYNEQFF. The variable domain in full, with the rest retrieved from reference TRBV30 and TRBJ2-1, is SQTIHQWPATLVQPVGSPLSLECTVEGTSNPNLYWYRQAAGRGLQLLFYSVGIGQISSEVPQNLSASRPQDRQFILSSKKLLLSDSGFYLCAWSTYNEQFFGPGTRLTVL.

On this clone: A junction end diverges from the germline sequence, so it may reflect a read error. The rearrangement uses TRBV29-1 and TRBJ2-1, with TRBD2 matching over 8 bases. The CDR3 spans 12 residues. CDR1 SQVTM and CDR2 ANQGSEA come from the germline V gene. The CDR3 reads CSVEATAGVAIF. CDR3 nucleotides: TGCAGCGTTGAAGCGACAGCGGGAGTCGCGATCTTC.

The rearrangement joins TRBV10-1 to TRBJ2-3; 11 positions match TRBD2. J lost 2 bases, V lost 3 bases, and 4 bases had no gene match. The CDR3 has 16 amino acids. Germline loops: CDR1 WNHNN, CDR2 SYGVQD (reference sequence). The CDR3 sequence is CASSETSGGYTDTQYF. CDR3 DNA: TGCGCCAGCAGTGAAACTAGCGGGGGATACACAGATACGCAGTATTTT.

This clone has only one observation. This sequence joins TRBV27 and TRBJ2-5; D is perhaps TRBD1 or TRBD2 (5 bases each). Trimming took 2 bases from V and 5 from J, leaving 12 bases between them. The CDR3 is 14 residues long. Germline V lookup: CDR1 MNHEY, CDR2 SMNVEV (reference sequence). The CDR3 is CASSLGGTGETQYF. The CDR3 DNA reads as TGTGCCAGCAGTTTAGGTGGGACGGGGGAGACCCAGTACTTC.

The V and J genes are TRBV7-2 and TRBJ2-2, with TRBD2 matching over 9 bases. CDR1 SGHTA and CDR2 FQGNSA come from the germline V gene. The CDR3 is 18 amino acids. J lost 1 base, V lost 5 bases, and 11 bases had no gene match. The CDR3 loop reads CASSPGRLAGRNTGELFF. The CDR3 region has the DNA TGTGCCAGCAGCCCCGGGAGGCTAGCGGGAAGGAACACCGGGGAGCTGTTTTTT.

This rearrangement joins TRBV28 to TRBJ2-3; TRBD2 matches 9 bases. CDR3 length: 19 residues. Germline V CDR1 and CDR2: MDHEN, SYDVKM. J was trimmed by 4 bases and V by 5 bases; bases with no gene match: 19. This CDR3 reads CASSHLFGFGGRDADTQYF. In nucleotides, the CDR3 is TGTGCCAGCAGTCACCTTTTTGGGTTCGGCGGGAGGGATGCAGATACGCAGTATTTT.

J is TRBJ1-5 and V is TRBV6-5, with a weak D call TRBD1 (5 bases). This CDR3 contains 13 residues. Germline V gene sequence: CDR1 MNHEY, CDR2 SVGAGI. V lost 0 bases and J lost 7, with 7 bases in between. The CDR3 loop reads CASSYSWDQPQHF. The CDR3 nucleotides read TGTGCCAGCAGTTACTCGTGGGACCAGCCCCAGCATTTT.

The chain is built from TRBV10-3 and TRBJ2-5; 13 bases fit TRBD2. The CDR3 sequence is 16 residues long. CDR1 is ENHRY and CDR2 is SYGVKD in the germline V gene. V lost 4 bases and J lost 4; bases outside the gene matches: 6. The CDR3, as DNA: TGTGCCATCAGTGGCACTAGCGGGAGGGCGGGAGAGACCCAGTACTTC. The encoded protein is CAISGTSGRAGETQYF.

CDR3 amino acids: CASSESPETSGREETQYF. CDR3 in DNA: TGTGCCAGCAGTGAATCCCCGGAGACTAGCGGGAGGGAAGAGACCCAGTACTTC. The chain is built from TRBV25-1 and TRBJ2-5; TRBD2 aligns across 14 bases. The CDR3 covers 18 residues. The V segment lost 1 base and the J segment 3 bases; nucleotides outside the gene matches: 7. Germline V lookup: CDR1 MGHDK, CDR2 SYGVNS.

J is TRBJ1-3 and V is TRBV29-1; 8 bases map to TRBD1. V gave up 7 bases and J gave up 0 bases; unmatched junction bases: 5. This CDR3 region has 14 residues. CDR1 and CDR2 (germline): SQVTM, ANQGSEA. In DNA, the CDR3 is TGCAGCGCAGGGACAGGAAGCTCTGGAAACACCATATATTTT. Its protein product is CSAGTGSSGNTIYF.

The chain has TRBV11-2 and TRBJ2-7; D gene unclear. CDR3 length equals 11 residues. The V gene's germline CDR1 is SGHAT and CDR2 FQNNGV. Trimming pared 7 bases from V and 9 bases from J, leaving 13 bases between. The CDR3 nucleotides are TGTGCCAGCACCTCGGCCGTGCTGCAGTACTTC. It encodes CASTSAVLQYF. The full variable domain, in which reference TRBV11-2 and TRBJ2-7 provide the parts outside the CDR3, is EAGVAQSPRYKIIEKRQSVAFWCNPISGHATLYWYQQILGQGPKLLIQFQNNGVVDDSQLPKDRFSAERLKGVDSTLKIQPAKLEDSAVYLCASTSAVLQYFGPGTRLTVT.

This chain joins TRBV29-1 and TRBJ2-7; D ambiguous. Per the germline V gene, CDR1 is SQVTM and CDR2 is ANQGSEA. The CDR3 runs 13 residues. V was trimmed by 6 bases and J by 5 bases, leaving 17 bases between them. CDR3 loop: CSVAPRLSNEQYF. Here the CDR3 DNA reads TGCAGCGTCGCTCCCAGGTTAAGCAACGAGCAGTACTTC.

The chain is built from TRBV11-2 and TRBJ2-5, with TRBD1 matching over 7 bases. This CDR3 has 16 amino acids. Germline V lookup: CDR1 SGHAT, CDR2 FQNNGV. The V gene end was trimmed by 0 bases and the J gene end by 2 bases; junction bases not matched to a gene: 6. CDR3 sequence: CASSLDPGTAQETQYF. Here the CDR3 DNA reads TGTGCCAGCAGCTTAGATCCTGGGACAGCACAAGAGACCCAGTACTTC.

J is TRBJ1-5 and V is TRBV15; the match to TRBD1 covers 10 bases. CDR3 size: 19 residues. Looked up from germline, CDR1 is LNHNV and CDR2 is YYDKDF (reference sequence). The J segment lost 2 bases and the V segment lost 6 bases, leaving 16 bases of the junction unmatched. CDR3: CATSTHYGTGVRGNQPQHF. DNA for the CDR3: TGTGCCACCAGTACCCACTACGGGACAGGGGTACGCGGCAATCAGCCCCAGCATTTT.

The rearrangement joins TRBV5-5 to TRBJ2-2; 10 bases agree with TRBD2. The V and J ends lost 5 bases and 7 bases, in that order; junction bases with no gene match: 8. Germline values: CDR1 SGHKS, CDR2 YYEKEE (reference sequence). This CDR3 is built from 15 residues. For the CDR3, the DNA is TGTGCCAGCAGAGGACTAGCGGAGGGTCTCGGGGAGCTGTTTTTT. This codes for CASRGLAEGLGELFF.